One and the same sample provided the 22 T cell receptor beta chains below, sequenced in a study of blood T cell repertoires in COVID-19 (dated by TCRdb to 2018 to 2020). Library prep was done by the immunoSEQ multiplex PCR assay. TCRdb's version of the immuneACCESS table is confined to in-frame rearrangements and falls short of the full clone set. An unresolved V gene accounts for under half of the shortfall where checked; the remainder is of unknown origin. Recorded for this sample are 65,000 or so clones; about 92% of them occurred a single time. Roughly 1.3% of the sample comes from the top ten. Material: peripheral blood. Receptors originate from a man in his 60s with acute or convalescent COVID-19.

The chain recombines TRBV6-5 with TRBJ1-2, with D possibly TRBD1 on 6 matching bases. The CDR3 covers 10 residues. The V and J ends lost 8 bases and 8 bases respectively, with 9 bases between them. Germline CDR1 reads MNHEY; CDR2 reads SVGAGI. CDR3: CASRQEGYTF. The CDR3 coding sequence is TGTGCCAGCCGACAGGAAGGCTACACCTTC.

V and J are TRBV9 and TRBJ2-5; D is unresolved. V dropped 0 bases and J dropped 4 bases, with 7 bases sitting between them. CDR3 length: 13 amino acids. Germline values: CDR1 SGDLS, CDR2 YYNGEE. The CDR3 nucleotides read TGTGCCAGCAGCGTAGGTGGCGGAGAGACCCAGTACTTC. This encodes CASSVGGGETQYF.

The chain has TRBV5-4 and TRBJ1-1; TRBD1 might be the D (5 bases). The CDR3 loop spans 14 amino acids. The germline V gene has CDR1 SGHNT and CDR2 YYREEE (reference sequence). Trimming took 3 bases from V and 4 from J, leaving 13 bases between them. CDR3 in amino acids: CASSSGDLGTEAFF. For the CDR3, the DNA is TGTGCCAGCAGCTCGGGGGATTTGGGCACTGAAGCTTTCTTT.

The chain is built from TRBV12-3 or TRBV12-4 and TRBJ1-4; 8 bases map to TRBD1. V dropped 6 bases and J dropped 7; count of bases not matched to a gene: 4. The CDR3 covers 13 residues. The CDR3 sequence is CASSMTGVEKLFF. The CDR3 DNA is TGTGCCAGCAGCATGACAGGGGTTGAAAAACTGTTTTTT.

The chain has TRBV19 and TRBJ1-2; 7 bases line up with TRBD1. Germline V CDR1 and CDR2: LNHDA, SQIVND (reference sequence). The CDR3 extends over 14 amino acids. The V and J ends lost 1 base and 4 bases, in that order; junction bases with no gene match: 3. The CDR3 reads CASSIGTGFYGYTF. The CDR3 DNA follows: TGTGCCAGTAGTATAGGGACAGGATTCTATGGCTACACCTTC.

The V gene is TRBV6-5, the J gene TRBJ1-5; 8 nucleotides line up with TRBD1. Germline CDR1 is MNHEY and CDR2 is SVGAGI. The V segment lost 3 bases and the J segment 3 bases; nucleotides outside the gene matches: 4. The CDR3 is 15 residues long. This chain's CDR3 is CASSYGQGANQPQHF. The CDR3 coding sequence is TGTGCCAGCAGTTATGGGCAGGGGGCCAATCAGCCCCAGCATTTT.

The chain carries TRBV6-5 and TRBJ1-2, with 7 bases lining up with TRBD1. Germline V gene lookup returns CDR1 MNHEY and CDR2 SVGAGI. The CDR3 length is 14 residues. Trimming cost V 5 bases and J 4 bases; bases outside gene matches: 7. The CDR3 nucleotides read TGTGCCAGCAGTCAGACGACAGGGACCTATGGCTACACCTTC. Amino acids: CASSQTTGTYGYTF.

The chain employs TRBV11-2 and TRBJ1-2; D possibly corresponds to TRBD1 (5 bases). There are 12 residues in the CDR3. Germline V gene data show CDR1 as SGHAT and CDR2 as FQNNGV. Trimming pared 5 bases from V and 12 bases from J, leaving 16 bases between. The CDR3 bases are TGTGCCAGCAGCCCACTCGGGGGGGTGGACACCTTC. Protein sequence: CASSPLGGVDTF. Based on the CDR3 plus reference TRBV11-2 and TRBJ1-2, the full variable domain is EAGVAQSPRYKIIEKRQSVAFWCNPISGHATLYWYQQILGQGPKLLIQFQNNGVVDDSQLPKDRFSAERLKGVDSTLKIQPAKLEDSAVYLCASSPLGGVDTFGSGTRLTVV.

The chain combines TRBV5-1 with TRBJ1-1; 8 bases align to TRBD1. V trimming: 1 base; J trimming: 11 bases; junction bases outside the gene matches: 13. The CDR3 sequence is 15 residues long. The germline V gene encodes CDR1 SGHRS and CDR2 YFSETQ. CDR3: CASSLTVPGGSGAFF. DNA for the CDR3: TGCGCCAGCAGCTTGACTGTCCCAGGGGGCTCAGGTGCTTTCTTT.

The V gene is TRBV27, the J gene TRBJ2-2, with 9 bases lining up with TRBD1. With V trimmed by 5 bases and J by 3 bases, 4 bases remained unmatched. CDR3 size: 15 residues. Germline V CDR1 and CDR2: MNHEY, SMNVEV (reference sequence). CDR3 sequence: CASSIGQGYTGELFF. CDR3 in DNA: TGTGCCAGCAGTATTGGACAGGGGTACACCGGGGAGCTGTTTTTT.

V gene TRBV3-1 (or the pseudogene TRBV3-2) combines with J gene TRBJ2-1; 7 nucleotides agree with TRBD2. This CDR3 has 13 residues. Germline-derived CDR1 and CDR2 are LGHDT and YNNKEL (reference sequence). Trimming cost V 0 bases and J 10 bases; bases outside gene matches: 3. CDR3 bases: TGTGCCAGCAGCCAAGATCCGCGGGGGGAGCAGTTCTTC. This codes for CASSQDPRGEQFF.

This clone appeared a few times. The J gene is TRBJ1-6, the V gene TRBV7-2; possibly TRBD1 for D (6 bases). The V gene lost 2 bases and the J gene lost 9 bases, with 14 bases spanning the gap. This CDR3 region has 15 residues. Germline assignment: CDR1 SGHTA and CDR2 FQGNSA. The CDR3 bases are TGTGCCAGCAGCTTAACTCAGGGGCGGGCTTCACCCCTCCACTTT. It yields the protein CASSLTQGRASPLHF.

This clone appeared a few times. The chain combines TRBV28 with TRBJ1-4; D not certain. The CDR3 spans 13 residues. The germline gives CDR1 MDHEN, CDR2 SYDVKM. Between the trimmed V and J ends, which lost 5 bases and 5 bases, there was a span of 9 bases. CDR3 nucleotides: TGTGCCAGCAGTGCACGGGTGAATGAAAAACTGTTTTTT. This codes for CASSARVNEKLFF.

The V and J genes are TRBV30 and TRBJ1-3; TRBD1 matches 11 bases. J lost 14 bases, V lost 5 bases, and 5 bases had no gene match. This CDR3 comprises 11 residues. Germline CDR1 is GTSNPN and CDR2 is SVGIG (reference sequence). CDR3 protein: CAWARTGGLYF. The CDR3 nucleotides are TGTGCCTGGGCCCGGACAGGGGGCTTATATTTT. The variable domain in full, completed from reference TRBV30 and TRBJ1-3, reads SQTIHQWPATLVQPVGSPLSLECTVEGTSNPNLYWYRQAAGRGLQLLFYSVGIGQISSEVPQNLSASRPQDRQFILSSKKLLLSDSGFYLCAWARTGGLYFGEGSWLTVV.

CDR3 region: CASSVGQNGYTEAFF. Written as DNA, the CDR3 is TGTGCCAGCAGCGTAGGGCAGAATGGCTACACTGAAGCTTTCTTT. The chain uses TRBV9 and TRBJ1-1, with D unresolved. V was shortened by 0 bases and J by 3 bases, with 12 bases between the two germline ends. The CDR3 has 15 residues. CDR1 is SGDLS and CDR2 is YYNGEE in the germline V gene.

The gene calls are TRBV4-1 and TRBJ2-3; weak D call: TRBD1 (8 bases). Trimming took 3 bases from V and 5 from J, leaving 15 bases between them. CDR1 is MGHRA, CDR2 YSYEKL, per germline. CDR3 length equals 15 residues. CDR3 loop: CASSQRGTGEDTQYF. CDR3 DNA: TGCGCCAGCAGCCAGCGGGGGACAGGAGAAGATACGCAGTATTTT.

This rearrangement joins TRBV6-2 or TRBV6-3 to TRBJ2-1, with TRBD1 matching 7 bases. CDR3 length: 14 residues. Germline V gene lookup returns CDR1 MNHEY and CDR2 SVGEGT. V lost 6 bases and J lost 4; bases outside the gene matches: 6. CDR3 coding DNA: TGTGCCAGCAGCCCATTGACAGGGTACAATGAGCAGTTCTTC. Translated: CASSPLTGYNEQFF.

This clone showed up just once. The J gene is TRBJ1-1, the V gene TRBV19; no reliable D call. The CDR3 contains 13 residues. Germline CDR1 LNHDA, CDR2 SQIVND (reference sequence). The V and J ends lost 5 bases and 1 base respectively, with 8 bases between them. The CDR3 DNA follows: TGTGCCAGTAGTTCCCAGAAGAACACTGAAGCTTTCTTT. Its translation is CASSSQKNTEAFF.

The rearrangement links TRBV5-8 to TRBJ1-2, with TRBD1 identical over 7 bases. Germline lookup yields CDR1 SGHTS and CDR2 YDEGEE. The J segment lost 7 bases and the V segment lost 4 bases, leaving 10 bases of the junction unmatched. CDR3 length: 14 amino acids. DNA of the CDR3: TGTGCCAGCAGCCGGCTGACAGGGCCTGGTGGCTACACCTTC. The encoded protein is CASSRLTGPGGYTF.

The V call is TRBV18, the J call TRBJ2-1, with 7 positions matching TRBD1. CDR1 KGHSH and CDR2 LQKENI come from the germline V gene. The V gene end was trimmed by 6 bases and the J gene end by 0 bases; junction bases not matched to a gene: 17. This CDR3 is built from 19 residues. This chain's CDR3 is CASSPGQAGVGSSYNEQFF. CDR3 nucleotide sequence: TGTGCCAGCTCCCCTGGACAGGCTGGGGTAGGGAGCTCCTACAATGAGCAGTTCTTC.

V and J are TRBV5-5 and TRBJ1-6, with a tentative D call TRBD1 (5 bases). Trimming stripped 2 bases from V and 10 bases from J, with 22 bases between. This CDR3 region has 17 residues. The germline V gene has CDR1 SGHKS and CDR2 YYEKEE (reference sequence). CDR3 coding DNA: TGTGCCAGCAGCTTTGGTCGCCCCGGGGGTATAAACTCACCCCTCCACTTT. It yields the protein CASSFGRPGGINSPLHF.

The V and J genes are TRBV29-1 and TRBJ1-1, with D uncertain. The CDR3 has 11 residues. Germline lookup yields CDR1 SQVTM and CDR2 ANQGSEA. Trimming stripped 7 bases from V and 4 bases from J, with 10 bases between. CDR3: CSAWSFTEAFF. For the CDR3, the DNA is TGCAGCGCCTGGAGTTTCACTGAAGCTTTCTTT.